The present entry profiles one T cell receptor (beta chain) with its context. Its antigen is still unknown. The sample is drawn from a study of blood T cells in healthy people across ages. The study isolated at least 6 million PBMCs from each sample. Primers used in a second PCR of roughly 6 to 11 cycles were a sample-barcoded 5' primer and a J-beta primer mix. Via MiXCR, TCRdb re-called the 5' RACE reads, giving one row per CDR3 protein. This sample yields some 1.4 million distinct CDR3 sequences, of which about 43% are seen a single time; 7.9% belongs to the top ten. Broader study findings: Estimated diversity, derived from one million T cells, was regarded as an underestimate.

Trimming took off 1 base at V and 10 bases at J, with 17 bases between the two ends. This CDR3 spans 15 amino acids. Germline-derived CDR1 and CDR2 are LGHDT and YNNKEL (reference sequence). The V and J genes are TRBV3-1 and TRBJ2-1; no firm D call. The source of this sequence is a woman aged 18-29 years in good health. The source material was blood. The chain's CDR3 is CASSQGAASSYEQFF. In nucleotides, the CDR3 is TGTGCCAGCAGCCAAGGGGCAGCGAGCTCCTACGAGCAGTTCTTC.